This T cell receptor beta chain was sequenced during a study of blood T cell repertoires in COVID-19. About the study: From T cells, B-cell-depleted T cells, or PBMCs came the material, which was cDNA or gDNA.

Profiled with immunoSEQ multiplex PCR; TCRdb holds only in-frame clones, not every one. The sample records almost 200,000 clones, more than 70% being singletons. Individuals drawn from about 26 US areas were roughly 18 to 95 years old. Two negative PCRs, clearance, or symptom resolution characterized the recovered Cohort 3 donors. The CDR3 runs to 14 residues. Trimming pared 5 bases from V and 6 bases from J, leaving 17 bases between. From germline, CDR1 is MNHEY and CDR2 SMNVEV (reference sequence). Sequencing input: PBMCs or T cells enriched from blood (not recorded which). The chain links TRBV27 to TRBJ2-7; TRBD1 is a possible D gene (6 bases). This TCR was sampled from a woman aged 18-30 years who had recovered from COVID-19. The CDR3 DNA reads as TGTGCCAGCAGTACTTTAGGGGGTCAGTTCGAGCAGTACTTC. Protein product: CASSTLGGQFEQYF.